This entry describes one T cell receptor beta chain. Its antigen remains unknown. The data stem from a study of follicular helper T cells after annual influenza vaccination. Documented time point: 2014-2015 season, pre-vaccination. Survey level resolution was used for TCRB sequencing. Sequencing used immunoSEQ multiplex PCR; TCRdb keeps in-frame clones, though not all of them. The profile shows approximately 12,000 clones, 78% of them singletons. Study observations and caveats: Only roughly 9-21% of analyzed cells yielded productive TCRB sequences.

This TCR was recovered from an adult who received the influenza vaccine. This specimen was CXCR5- memory CD4+ T cells sorted from blood, taken on the day of influenza vaccination.

The CDR3 sequence is CASSEQGSVTYNYGYTF. The CDR3 coding sequence is TGTGCCAGCAGTGAACAGGGCTCGGTTACCTATAACTATGGCTACACCTTC. The chain uses TRBV2 and TRBJ1-2, with D possibly being TRBD1 (5 bases). The CDR3 has 17 amino acids. Between the trimmed V and J ends, which lost 2 bases and 1 base, there was a span of 17 bases. CDR1 is SNHLY and CDR2 is FYNNEI in the germline V gene.